Each of the 15 T cell receptor beta chains below was sequenced from the same sample in a study of cytomegalovirus exposure and HLA in healthy donors. 60 Vbeta and 13 Jbeta primers were used in PCR. The method was immunoSEQ multiplex PCR; TCRdb's version includes in-frame clones alone and lacks a portion of them. The repertoire holds some 150,000 clones, with approximately 88% as singletons. Material: PBMCs. All receptors come from a woman in her 30s in good health and CMV-seronegative.

The J gene is TRBJ2-5, the V gene TRBV27, with TRBD2 matching 8 bases. The CDR3 extends over 15 amino acids. Germline CDR1 and CDR2: MNHEY and SMNVEV (reference sequence). V lost 2 bases to trimming and J lost 5 bases; unmatched junction nucleotides: 7. The CDR3 reads CASSLLGTSRETQYF. CDR3 nucleotide sequence: TGTGCCAGCAGTTTACTGGGGACTAGTCGGGAGACCCAGTACTTC.

The genes are TRBV28 and TRBJ2-7; possible D gene TRBD1, 6 bases. The germline V gene encodes CDR1 MDHEN and CDR2 SYDVKM. V was shortened by 4 bases and J by 6 bases, with 16 bases between the two germline ends. The CDR3 loop spans 14 amino acids. The CDR3 protein is CASSSRQDRSEQYF. The CDR3 coding sequence is TGTGCCAGCAGTTCCAGACAGGACCGTAGCGAGCAGTACTTC.

This chain links TRBV6-1 with TRBJ1-2; D is uncertain. Germline V CDR1 and CDR2: MNHNS, SASEGT. The CDR3 loop spans 14 amino acids. V was clipped by 2 bases and J by 2 bases, with 9 bases between them. The CDR3 DNA reads TGTGCCAGCAGTGAATTGTTCAGAAACTATGGCTACACCTTC. Its protein is CASSELFRNYGYTF.

This clone was counted a single time. The chain joins TRBV5-1 to TRBJ2-6, with TRBD1 matching over 9 bases. CDR3 length equals 18 residues. V dropped 0 bases and J dropped 2; count of bases not matched to a gene: 6. The germline V gene has CDR1 SGHRS and CDR2 YFSETQ. The CDR3 loop reads CASSLVGQGEAGANVLTF. The CDR3 DNA is TGCGCCAGCAGCTTGGTGGGACAGGGTGAGGCTGGGGCCAACGTCCTGACTTTC.

This clone occurred a few times. The chain couples TRBV5-1 to TRBJ1-4; D is unclear. The CDR3 totals 15 residues. V lost 4 bases and J 8 bases, leaving 18 bases between the germline ends. Germline CDR1 SGHRS, CDR2 YFSETQ. CDR3: CASSPISGIGEKLFF. The CDR3 DNA sequence: TGCGCCAGCAGCCCCATTTCGGGAATAGGGGAAAAACTGTTTTTT.

The chain recombines TRBV27 with TRBJ1-1; a possible D gene is TRBD1 (5 bases). The CDR3 totals 15 residues. The V end lost 4 bases, the J end lost 1 base, and 13 bases lay between the germline ends. Looked up from germline, CDR1 is MNHEY and CDR2 is SMNVEV (reference sequence). The chain's CDR3 is CASSSPGSGNTEAFF. Here the CDR3 DNA reads TGTGCCAGCAGTTCACCAGGGTCGGGGAACACTGAAGCTTTCTTT.

The gene calls are TRBV7-2 and TRBJ2-1; TRBD1 matches 10 bases. The ends lost 6 bases at V and 6 bases at J; junction bases unmatched: 2. This CDR3 region has 13 residues. Germline CDR1 SGHTA, CDR2 FQGNSA. The CDR3 protein is CASRGTGVNEQFF. CDR3 DNA: TGTGCCAGCAGGGGGACAGGGGTCAATGAGCAGTTCTTC.

The chain links TRBV5-1 to TRBJ2-1; tentatively, D is TRBD2 (7 bases). This CDR3 is built from 16 residues. CDR1 is SGHRS, CDR2 YFSETQ, per germline. Between the trimmed V and J ends, which lost 5 bases and 5 bases, there was a span of 20 bases. CDR3 nucleotide sequence: TGCGCCAGCAGTGGGGGGGCAGGGAGGCGGAACAATGAGCAGTTCTTC. Its protein is CASSGGAGRRNNEQFF.

This chain links TRBV6-5 with TRBJ2-7, with TRBD2 as a possible D gene (5 bases). CDR1 MNHEY and CDR2 SVGAGI come from the germline V gene. This CDR3 spans 11 amino acids. V shed 8 bases and J shed 4 bases, with 9 bases lying between them. CDR3 bases: TGTGCCAGCGCTAGAGGGTACGAGCAGTACTTC. Residues: CASARGYEQYF.

The gene calls are TRBV7-9 and TRBJ1-2; TRBD1 aligns across 9 bases. Germline V gene sequence: CDR1 SEHNR, CDR2 FQNEAQ (reference sequence). This CDR3 spans 16 amino acids. Losses at the gene ends were 5 bases for V and 4 bases for J; bases not matched to a gene: 11. The CDR3 protein is CASSGDRDLGLYGYTF. CDR3 in DNA: TGTGCCAGCAGCGGGGACAGGGACCTTGGCCTCTATGGCTACACCTTC.

In this sample, this clone turned up once. The chain carries TRBV10-1 and TRBJ2-5; a weak D match, TRBD1 (5 bases). Judging by the DNA end, TRBJ2-7 fits better; the J call may be wrong. Germline CDR1 is WNHNN and CDR2 is SYGVQD (reference sequence). The CDR3 totals 14 residues. CDR3 amino acids: CASSESQGPYEQYF. Here the CDR3 DNA reads TGCGCCAGCAGTGAGTCGCAGGGCCCCTACGAGCAGTACTTC.

The rearrangement joins TRBV5-1 to TRBJ2-5; TRBD1 aligns across 8 bases. The J call may be mistaken, given a closer DNA end match to TRBJ2-7. The CDR3 sequence is 15 residues long. In germline, CDR1 is SGHRS, CDR2 YFSETQ. DNA of the CDR3: TGCGCCAGCAGCTTAGCAATGACAGGGGATTACGAGCAGTACTTC. This sequence encodes CASSLAMTGDYEQYF.

J is TRBJ1-1 and V is TRBV19, with D unresolved. Between the trimmed V and J ends, which lost 2 bases and 6 bases, there was a span of 22 bases. CDR1 and CDR2 (germline): LNHDA, SQIVND (reference sequence). The CDR3 contains 17 residues. CDR3 protein: CASSIRVGRSAKAEAFF. The CDR3 coding sequence is TGTGCCAGTAGTATAAGGGTCGGGAGATCAGCGAAGGCTGAAGCTTTCTTT.

This chain joins TRBV6-4 and TRBJ2-2, with 13 bases aligning to TRBD2. Unmatched junction bases numbered 9, after V lost 5 bases and J lost 6 bases. Per the germline V gene, CDR1 is MRHNA and CDR2 is SNTAGT. The CDR3 spans 17 residues. Here the CDR3 DNA reads TGTGCCAGCAGTCGAACTGGACTAGCGGGAGTAGCCGGGGAGCTGTTTTTT. It specifies CASSRTGLAGVAGELFF.

This clone was observed a single time. The rearrangement links TRBV6-5 to TRBJ1-1; 8 bases match TRBD1. Germline V gives CDR1 MNHEY, CDR2 SVGAGI. The CDR3 extends over 16 amino acids. V lost 3 bases, J lost 1 base, and 7 bases stayed unmatched. In DNA form, the CDR3 reads TGTGCCAGCAGTTATGCCGACAGGGGCGCGAACACTGAAGCTTTCTTT. Amino acids: CASSYADRGANTEAFF.